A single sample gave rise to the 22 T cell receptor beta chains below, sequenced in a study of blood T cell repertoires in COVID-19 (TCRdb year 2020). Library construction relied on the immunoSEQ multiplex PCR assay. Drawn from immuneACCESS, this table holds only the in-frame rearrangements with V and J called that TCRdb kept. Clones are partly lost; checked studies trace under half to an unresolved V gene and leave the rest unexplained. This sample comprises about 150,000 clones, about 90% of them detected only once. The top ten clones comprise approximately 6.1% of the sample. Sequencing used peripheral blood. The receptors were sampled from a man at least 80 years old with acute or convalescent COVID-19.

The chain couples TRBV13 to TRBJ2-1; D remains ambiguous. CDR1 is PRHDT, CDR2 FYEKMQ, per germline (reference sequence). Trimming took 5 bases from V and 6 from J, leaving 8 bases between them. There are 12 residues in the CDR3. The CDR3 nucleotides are TGTGCCAGCAGCCTTTCCGGCAATGAGCAGTTCTTC. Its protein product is CASSLSGNEQFF.

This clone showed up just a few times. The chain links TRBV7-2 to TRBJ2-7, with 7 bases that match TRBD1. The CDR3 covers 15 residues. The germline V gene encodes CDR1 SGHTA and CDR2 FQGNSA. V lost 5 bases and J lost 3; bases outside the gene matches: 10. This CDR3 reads CASSIQQGPYYEQYF. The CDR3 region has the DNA TGTGCCAGCAGCATACAACAGGGGCCCTACTACGAGCAGTACTTC.

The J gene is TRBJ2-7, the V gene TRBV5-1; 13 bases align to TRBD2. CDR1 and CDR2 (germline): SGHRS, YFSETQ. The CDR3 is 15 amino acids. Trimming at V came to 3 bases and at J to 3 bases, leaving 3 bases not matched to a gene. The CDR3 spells CASSSGTSGVYEQYF. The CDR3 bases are TGCGCCAGCAGCTCCGGGACTAGCGGGGTCTACGAGCAGTACTTC.

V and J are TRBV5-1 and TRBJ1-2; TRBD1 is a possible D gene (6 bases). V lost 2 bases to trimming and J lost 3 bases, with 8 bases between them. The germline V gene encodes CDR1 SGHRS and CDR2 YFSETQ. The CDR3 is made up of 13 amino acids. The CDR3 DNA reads TGCGCCAGCAGCTTAGCAGGGGACTATGGCTACACCTTC. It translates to CASSLAGDYGYTF.

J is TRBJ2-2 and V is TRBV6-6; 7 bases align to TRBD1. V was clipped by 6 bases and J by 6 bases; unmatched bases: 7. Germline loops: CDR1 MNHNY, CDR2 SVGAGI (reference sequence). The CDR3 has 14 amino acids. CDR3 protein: CASSRQGVSGELFF. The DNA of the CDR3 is TGTGCCAGCAGCCGACAGGGTGTGTCCGGGGAGCTGTTTTTT.

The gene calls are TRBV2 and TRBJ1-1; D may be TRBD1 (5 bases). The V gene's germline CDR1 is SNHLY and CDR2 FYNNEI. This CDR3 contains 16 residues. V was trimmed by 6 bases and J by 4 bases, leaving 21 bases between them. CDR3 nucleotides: TGTGCCAGCAGGCCCGCTCGGGGAGGGGTTACCACTGAAGCTTTCTTT. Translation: CASRPARGGVTTEAFF. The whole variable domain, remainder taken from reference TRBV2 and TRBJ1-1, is EPEVTQTPSHQVTQMGQEVILRCVPISNHLYFYWYRQILGQKVEFLVSFYNNEISEKSEIFDDQFSVERPDGSNFTLKIRSTKLEDSAMYFCASRPARGGVTTEAFFGQGTRLTVV.

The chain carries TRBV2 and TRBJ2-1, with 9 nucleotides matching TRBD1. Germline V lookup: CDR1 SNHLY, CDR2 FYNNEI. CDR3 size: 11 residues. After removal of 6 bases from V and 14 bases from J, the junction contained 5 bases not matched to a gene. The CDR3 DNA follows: TGTGCCAGCAGGGTAAGACAGGGGGAGTTCTTC. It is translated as CASRVRQGEFF.

The CDR3: CASSPALGGYEQYF. The CDR3 region has the DNA TGTGCCAGTAGTCCCGCCCTCGGGGGCTACGAGCAGTACTTC. The chain carries TRBV19 and TRBJ2-7; D might be TRBD2 (6 bases). In germline, CDR1 is LNHDA, CDR2 SQIVND (reference sequence). Trimming cost V 5 bases and J 3 bases, with 14 bases left between them. The length of the CDR3 is 14 residues.

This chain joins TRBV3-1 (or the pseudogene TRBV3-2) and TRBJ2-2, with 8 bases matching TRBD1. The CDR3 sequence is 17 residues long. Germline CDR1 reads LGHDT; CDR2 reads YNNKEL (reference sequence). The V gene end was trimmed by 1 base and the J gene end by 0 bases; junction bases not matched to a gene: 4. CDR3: CASSQGTGKTNTGELFF. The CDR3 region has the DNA TGTGCCAGCAGCCAAGGGACAGGGAAAACGAACACCGGGGAGCTGTTTTTT.

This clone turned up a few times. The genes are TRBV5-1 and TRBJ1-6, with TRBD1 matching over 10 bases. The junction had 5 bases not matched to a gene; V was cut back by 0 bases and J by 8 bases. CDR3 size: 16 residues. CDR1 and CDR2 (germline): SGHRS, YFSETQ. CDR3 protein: CASSLDADRGYSPLHF. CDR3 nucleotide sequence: TGCGCCAGCAGCTTGGACGCGGACAGGGGGTATTCACCCCTCCACTTT.

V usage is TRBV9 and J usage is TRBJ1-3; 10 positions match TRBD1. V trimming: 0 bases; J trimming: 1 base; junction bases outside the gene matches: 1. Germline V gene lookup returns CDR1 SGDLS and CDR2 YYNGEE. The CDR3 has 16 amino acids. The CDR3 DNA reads TGTGCCAGCAGCGTAGAGGGACAGGGGTCTGGAAACACCATATATTTT. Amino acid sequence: CASSVEGQGSGNTIYF. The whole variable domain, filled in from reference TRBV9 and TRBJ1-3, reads DSGVTQTPKHLITATGQRVTLRCSPRSGDLSVYWYQQSLDQGLQFLIQYYNGEERAKGNILERFSAQQFPDLHSELNLSSLELGDSALYFCASSVEGQGSGNTIYFGEGSWLTVV.

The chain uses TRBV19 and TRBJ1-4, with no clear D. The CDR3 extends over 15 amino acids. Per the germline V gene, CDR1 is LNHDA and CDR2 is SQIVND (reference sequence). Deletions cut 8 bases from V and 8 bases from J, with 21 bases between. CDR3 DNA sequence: TGTGCCAGTGTATTTAGAGGGCTGCCTGGAGAAAAACTGTTTTTT. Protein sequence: CASVFRGLPGEKLFF.

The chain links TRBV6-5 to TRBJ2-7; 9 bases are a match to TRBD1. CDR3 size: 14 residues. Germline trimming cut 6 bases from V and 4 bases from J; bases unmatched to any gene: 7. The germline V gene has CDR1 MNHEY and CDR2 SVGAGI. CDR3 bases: TGTGCCAGCAGGACACAGGGGGCTGGATACGAGCAGTACTTC. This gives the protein CASRTQGAGYEQYF.

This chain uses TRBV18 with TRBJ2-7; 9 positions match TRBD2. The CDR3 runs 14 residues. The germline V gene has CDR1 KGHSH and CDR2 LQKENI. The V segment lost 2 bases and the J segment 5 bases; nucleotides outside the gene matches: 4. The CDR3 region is CASSPLAGENEQYF. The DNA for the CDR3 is TGTGCCAGCTCACCATTAGCGGGAGAGAACGAGCAGTACTTC.

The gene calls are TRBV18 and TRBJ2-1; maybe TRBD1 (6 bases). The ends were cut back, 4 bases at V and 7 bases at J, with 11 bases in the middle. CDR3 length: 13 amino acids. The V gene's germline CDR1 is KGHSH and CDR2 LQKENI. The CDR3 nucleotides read TGTGCCAGCTCACAGGACAGAGAAAATGAGCAGTTCTTC. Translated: CASSQDRENEQFF.

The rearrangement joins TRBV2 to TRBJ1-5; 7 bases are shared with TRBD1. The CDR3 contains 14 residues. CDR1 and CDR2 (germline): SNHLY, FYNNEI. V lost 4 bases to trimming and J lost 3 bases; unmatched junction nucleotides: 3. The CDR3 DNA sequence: TGTGCCAGCAGTGCGGGACAGTTCAATCAGCCCCAGCATTTT. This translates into CASSAGQFNQPQHF.

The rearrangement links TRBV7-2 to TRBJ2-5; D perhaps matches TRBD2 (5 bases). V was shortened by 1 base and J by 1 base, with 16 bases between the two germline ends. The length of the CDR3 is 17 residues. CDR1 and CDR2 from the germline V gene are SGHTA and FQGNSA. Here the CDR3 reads CASSLVRGFKGQETQYF. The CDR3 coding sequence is TGTGCCAGCAGCTTAGTTCGGGGATTCAAGGGCCAAGAGACCCAGTACTTC.

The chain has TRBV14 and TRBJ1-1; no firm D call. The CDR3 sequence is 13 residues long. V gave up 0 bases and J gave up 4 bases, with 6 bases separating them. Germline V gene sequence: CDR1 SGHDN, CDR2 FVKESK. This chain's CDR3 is CASSQDYGTEAFF. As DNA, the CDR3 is TGTGCCAGCAGCCAAGATTACGGCACTGAAGCTTTCTTT.

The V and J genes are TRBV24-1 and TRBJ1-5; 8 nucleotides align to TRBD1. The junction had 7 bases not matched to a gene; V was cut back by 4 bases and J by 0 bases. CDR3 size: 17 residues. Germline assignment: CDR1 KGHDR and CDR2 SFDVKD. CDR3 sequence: CATSDRTGQDSNQPQHF. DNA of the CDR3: TGTGCCACCAGTGACCGGACAGGGCAAGATAGCAATCAGCCCCAGCATTTT.

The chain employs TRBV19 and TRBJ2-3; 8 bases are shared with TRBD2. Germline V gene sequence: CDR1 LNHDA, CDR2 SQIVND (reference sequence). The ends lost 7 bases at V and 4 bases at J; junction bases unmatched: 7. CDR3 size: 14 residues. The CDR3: CASKKRELSDTQYF. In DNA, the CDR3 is TGTGCCAGTAAGAAGCGGGAGCTGTCAGATACGCAGTATTTT.

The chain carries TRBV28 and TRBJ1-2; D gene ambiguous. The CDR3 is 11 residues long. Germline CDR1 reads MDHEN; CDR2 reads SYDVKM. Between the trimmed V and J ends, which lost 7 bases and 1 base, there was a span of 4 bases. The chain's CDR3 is CASTRNYGYTF. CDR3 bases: TGTGCCAGCACCCGTAACTATGGCTACACCTTC.

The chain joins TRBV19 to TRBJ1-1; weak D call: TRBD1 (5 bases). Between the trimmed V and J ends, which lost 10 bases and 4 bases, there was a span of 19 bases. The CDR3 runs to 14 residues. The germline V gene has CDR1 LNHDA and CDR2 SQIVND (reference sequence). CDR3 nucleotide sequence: TGTGCCACTAACCCCGGGGGGACGGGCACTGAAGCTTTCTTT. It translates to CATNPGGTGTEAFF.